This is a list of T cell receptor beta chains from one sample in a study of cytomegalovirus exposure and HLA in healthy donors. Some clones are missing from TCRdb's copy, which holds only in-frame ones; the method was immunoSEQ multiplex PCR. The data contain around 200,000 clones, 70% to 85% of them singletons. Sequencing input: PBMCs. Receptors were obtained from a woman aged 55-69 years in good health and CMV-seropositive. Each CDR3 is given with its conserved first and last residue. The D gene is left open where the match is weak. The size entry is marked missing in some rows and otherwise reads once, few, many or a size class.

size: once; V: TRBV19; J: TRBJ2-2; D: TRBD2; DNA: TGTGCCAGTTCTATAGCGGGGGGGCACGCCGGGGAGCTGTTTTTT; CDR3: CASSIAGGHAGELFF
size: NA; V: TRBV5-4; J: TRBJ2-3; D: NA; DNA: TGTGCCAGCAGCGAGAACCAGGGCTCAGATACGCAGTATTTT; CDR3: CASSENQGSDTQYF
size: NA; V: TRBV27; J: TRBJ2-2; D: NA; DNA: TGTGCCAGCAGTTTACGGGTAGGGGCGGAAAACACCGGGGAGCTGTTTTTT; CDR3: CASSLRVGAENTGELFF
size: NA; V: TRBV30; J: TRBJ2-3; D: TRBD2; DNA: TGTGCCTGGCAGCGGGGGGCCACAGATACGCAGTATTTT; CDR3: CAWQRGATDTQYF
size: NA; V: TRBV5-5; J: TRBJ2-3; D: NA; DNA: TGTGCCAGCAGCATGGGTCCAAATTCGGGGAGCACAGATACGCAGTATTTT; CDR3: CASSMGPNSGSTDTQYF
size: NA; V: TRBV2; J: TRBJ1-1; D: TRBD1; DNA: TGTGCCAGCAGCACCGGGACAGACACTGAAGCTTTCTTT; CDR3: CASSTGTDTEAFF
size: few; V: TRBV6-6; J: TRBJ1-5; D: TRBD1; DNA: TGTGCCAGCAGTTCCCATCGACAGGGCCCGGTTCAGCCCCAGCATTTT; CDR3: CASSSHRQGPVQPQHF
size: NA; V: TRBV7-8; J: TRBJ1-4; D: NA; DNA: TGTGCCAGCAGCTTACCGACAGAGACTAATGAAAAACTGTTTTTT; CDR3: CASSLPTETNEKLFF
size: few; V: TRBV7-7; J: TRBJ1-3; D: NA; DNA: TGTGCCAGCAGCTCTAACTCTGGAAACACCATATATTTT; CDR3: CASSSNSGNTIYF
size: few; V: TRBV2; J: TRBJ1-2; D: TRBD1; DNA: TGTGCCAGCAGTCCTTTTAGGCCCGGGACAGGGGGATTTGGCTACACCTTC; CDR3: CASSPFRPGTGGFGYTF
size: NA; V: TRBV4-1; J: TRBJ1-6; D: TRBD1; DNA: TGCGCCAGCAGCCTCCGACAGGGTAATTCACCCCTCCACTTT; CDR3: CASSLRQGNSPLHF
size: NA; V: TRBV27; J: TRBJ1-1; D: TRBD1; DNA: TGTGCCAGCAGTTTAAAGGGACAGGGATACACTGAAGCTTTCTTT; CDR3: CASSLKGQGYTEAFF
size: few; V: TRBV4-2; J: TRBJ2-1; D: TRBD2; DNA: TGTGCCAGCAGCCAAGATCCTAGCGGGACCTCCTACAATGAGCAGTTCTTC; CDR3: CASSQDPSGTSYNEQFF
size: NA; V: TRBV11-2; J: TRBJ2-7; D: TRBD2; DNA: TGTGCCAGCAGCCTTGCGGCTAGCGGGGCCTACGAGCAGTACTTC; CDR3: CASSLAASGAYEQYF
size: NA; V: TRBV10-3; J: TRBJ2-6; D: NA; DNA: TGTGCCATCAAGGGTAGGGGGGGAGGCATCTCTGGGGCCAACGTCCTGACTTTC; CDR3: CAIKGRGGGISGANVLTF
size: NA; V: TRBV2; J: TRBJ1-5; D: NA; DNA: TGTGCCAGCAGTGAGTGGGGGGGCGAAATGAATCAGCCCCAGCATTTT; CDR3: CASSEWGGEMNQPQHF
size: few; V: TRBV19; J: TRBJ1-1; D: TRBD1; DNA: TGTGCCAGTAGTGCCGGGACAGGGCGTAGAGCTTTCTTT; CDR3: CASSAGTGRRAFF
size: NA; V: TRBV7-6; J: TRBJ2-7; D: NA; DNA: TGTGCCAGCAGCTTAGCGACGCGGGGACCTTACGAGCAGTACTTC; CDR3: CASSLATRGPYEQYF
size: NA; V: TRBV2; J: TRBJ1-3; D: NA; DNA: TGTGCCGTGGACATTGGAAACACCATATATTTT; CDR3: CAVDIGNTIYF
size: NA; V: TRBV5-1; J: TRBJ1-2; D: TRBD1; DNA: TGCGCCAGCAGCTCTGGGGGGACAGGGGGCTATGGCTACACCTTC; CDR3: CASSSGGTGGYGYTF
size: NA; V: TRBV29-1; J: TRBJ1-1; D: NA; DNA: TGCAGCGTTGAAGAAGGTGGGGACTTGGCGGACACTGAAGCTTTCTTT; CDR3: CSVEEGGDLADTEAFF
size: once; V: TRBV29-1; J: TRBJ2-7; D: TRBD1; DNA: TGCAGCGTTGGGACAGGGCTCAGGAACGAGCAGTACTTC; CDR3: CSVGTGLRNEQYF
size: NA; V: TRBV9; J: TRBJ1-2; D: NA; DNA: TGTGCCAGCAGCACCCGACAGCCCTATGGCTACACCTTC; CDR3: CASSTRQPYGYTF
size: NA; V: TRBV18; J: TRBJ2-1; D: TRBD1; DNA: TGTGCCAGCTCACCACCCGGGACAGCCAGCCTGCATGAGCAGTTCTTC; CDR3: CASSPPGTASLHEQFF
size: NA; V: TRBV6-5; J: TRBJ2-7; D: TRBD1; DNA: TGTGCCAGCTCCGACACAGGGGGCAACGAGCAGTACTTC; CDR3: CASSDTGGNEQYF
size: NA; V: TRBV18; J: TRBJ1-6; D: NA; DNA: TGTGCCAGCTCACCGGACAGTCCTAATTCACCCCTCCACTTT; CDR3: CASSPDSPNSPLHF
size: NA; V: TRBV27; J: TRBJ1-2; D: NA; DNA: TGTGCCAGCAGCTCCGTCCGAGACTATGGCTACACCTTC; CDR3: CASSSVRDYGYTF
size: few; V: TRBV19; J: TRBJ2-3; D: TRBD1; DNA: TGTGCCAGTAGCGAACAGGGGGCCGCAGATACGCAGTATTTT; CDR3: CASSEQGAADTQYF
size: NA; V: TRBV6-5; J: TRBJ1-2; D: TRBD1; DNA: TGTGCCAGCAGTCGGGACAGAGGCGGCTACACCTTC; CDR3: CASSRDRGGYTF
size: NA; V: TRBV6-5; J: TRBJ2-7; D: NA; DNA: TGTGCCAGCAGTTACTCAGGGGCCCCCTACGAGCAGTACTTC; CDR3: CASSYSGAPYEQYF
size: NA; V: TRBV7-2; J: TRBJ2-3; D: NA; DNA: TGTGCCAGCAGCTTAGCGCAGACTACCCCTGAGACGCAGTATTTT; CDR3: CASSLAQTTPETQYF
size: once; V: TRBV7-2; J: TRBJ2-3; D: NA; DNA: TGTGCCAGCACCTTGGGAGAGGCAGGTACGCAGTATTTT; CDR3: CASTLGEAGTQYF
size: NA; V: TRBV30; J: TRBJ1-2; D: NA; DNA: TGTGCCTTAACTAGGGGGGGGTATGGCTACACCTTC; CDR3: CALTRGGYGYTF
size: few; V: TRBV7-6; J: TRBJ1-2; D: TRBD1; DNA: TGTGCCAGCAGCCGAAGGACAGGGACCCCAAACTATGGCTACACCTTC; CDR3: CASSRRTGTPNYGYTF
size: NA; V: TRBV9; J: TRBJ1-1; D: NA; DNA: TGTGCCAGCAGCGCGGGGGGAGGGACGAACACTGAAGCTTTCTTT; CDR3: CASSAGGGTNTEAFF
size: NA; V: TRBV25-1; J: TRBJ2-7; D: NA; DNA: TGTGCCAGCAGTGATGCCGACAGCTACGAGCAGTACTTC; CDR3: CASSDADSYEQYF
size: NA; V: TRBV11-2; J: TRBJ2-7; D: NA; DNA: TGTGCCAGCAGCTTAGAAGGCTTGAGGGGGGGCCTGTTCTACGAGCAGTACTTC; CDR3: CASSLEGLRGGLFYEQYF
size: NA; V: TRBV19; J: TRBJ1-2; D: NA; DNA: TGTGCCAGTAGCATCTTCGGCGGGGACTATGGCTACACCTTC; CDR3: CASSIFGGDYGYTF
size: NA; V: TRBV11-2; J: TRBJ1-6; D: NA; DNA: TGTGCCAGCAGCTTAAGCAGGAATTATTCACCCCTCCACTTT; CDR3: CASSLSRNYSPLHF
size: NA; V: TRBV29-1; J: TRBJ1-1; D: NA; DNA: TGCAGCGCCGAGACAGCAATGAACACTGAAGCTTTCTTT; CDR3: CSAETAMNTEAFF
size: NA; V: TRBV6-5; J: TRBJ2-1; D: NA; DNA: TGTGCCAGCAGTTACTCGTTGGGGCAGGGGGGCAAGAGCTCGTTCTTC; CDR3: CASSYSLGQGGKSSFF
size: few; V: TRBV18; J: TRBJ2-6; D: NA; DNA: TGTGCCAGCTCACTTAGCTCTGGGGCCAACGTCCTGACTTTC; CDR3: CASSLSSGANVLTF
size: NA; V: TRBV7-2; J: TRBJ2-3; D: TRBD2; DNA: TGTGCCAGCAGCTTATGGCGGGGGGGCGTCGATCAAGATACGCAGTATTTT; CDR3: CASSLWRGGVDQDTQYF
size: NA; V: TRBV11-2; J: TRBJ2-7; D: NA; DNA: TGTGCCAGTGAGAGGTTCTCCTACGGGCAGTACTTC; CDR3: CASERFSYGQYF
size: NA; V: TRBV11-2; J: TRBJ1-2; D: TRBD1; DNA: TGTGCCAGCAGCACCTGGACAGGGTTTTCTGGCTACACCTTC; CDR3: CASSTWTGFSGYTF
size: NA; V: TRBV2; J: TRBJ2-5; D: TRBD1; DNA: TGTGCCAGCAGTCGAGACAGGGGGCAAGAGACCCAGTACTTC; CDR3: CASSRDRGQETQYF
size: NA; V: TRBV14; J: TRBJ2-2; D: TRBD2; DNA: TGTGCCAGCAGCCAACGGACTAGCGGGAGCCACGGGGAGCTGTTTTTT; CDR3: CASSQRTSGSHGELFF
size: NA; V: TRBV7-2; J: TRBJ1-2; D: NA; DNA: TGTGCCAGCAGCTTATGGGGGGATCACTATGGCTACACCTTC; CDR3: CASSLWGDHYGYTF
size: once; V: TRBV6-1; J: TRBJ2-5; D: NA; DNA: TGTGCCAGCAGTGAACTGGGAGCCCCAGAAGAGACCCAGTACTTC; CDR3: CASSELGAPEETQYF
size: NA; V: TRBV4-1; J: TRBJ1-6; D: NA; DNA: TGCGCCAGCAGCTCCAGGGGTTCGGGTAATTCACCCCTCCACTTT; CDR3: CASSSRGSGNSPLHF
size: NA; V: TRBV19; J: TRBJ2-5; D: NA; DNA: TGTGCCAGTAGTATATCCATAGGGGCCGAGACCCAGTACTTC; CDR3: CASSISIGAETQYF
size: NA; V: TRBV5-1; J: TRBJ1-1; D: TRBD1; DNA: TGCGCCAGCAGCTTGGTCCCCCGATCTACAGGGGTGAACACTGAAGCTTTCTTT; CDR3: CASSLVPRSTGVNTEAFF
size: NA; V: TRBV4-1; J: TRBJ2-7; D: TRBD1; DNA: TGCGCCAGCAGCCGAGATTCCGGGACAGGGGCCGAGCAGTACTTC; CDR3: CASSRDSGTGAEQYF